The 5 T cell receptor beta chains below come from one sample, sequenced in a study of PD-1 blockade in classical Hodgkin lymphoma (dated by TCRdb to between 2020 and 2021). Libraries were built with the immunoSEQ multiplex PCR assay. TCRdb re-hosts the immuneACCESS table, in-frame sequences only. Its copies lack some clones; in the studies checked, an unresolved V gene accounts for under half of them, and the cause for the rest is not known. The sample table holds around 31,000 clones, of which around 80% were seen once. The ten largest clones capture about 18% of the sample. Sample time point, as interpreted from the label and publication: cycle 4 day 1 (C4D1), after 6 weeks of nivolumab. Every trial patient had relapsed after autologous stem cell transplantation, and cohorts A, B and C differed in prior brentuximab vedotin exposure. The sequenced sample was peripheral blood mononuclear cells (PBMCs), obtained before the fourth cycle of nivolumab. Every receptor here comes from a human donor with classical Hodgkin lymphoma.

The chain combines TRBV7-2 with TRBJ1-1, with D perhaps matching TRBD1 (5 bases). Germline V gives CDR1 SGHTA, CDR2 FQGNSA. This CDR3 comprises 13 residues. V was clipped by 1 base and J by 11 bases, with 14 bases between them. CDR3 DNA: TGTGCCAGCAGCTTAGTTGGGACCCACGAGGCTTTCTTT. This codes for CASSLVGTHEAFF.

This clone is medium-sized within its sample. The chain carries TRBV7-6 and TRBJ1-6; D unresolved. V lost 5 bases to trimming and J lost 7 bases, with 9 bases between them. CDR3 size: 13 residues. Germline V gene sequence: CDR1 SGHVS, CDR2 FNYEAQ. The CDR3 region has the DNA TGTGCCAGCAGCACGTACTGGAATTCACCCCTCCACTTT. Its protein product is CASSTYWNSPLHF.

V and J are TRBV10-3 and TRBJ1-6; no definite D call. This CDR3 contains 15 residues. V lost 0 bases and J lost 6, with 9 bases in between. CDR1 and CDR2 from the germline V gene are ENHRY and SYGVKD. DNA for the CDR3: TGTGCCATCAGTGAGTCGAACGCGTTTAATTCACCCCTCCACTTT. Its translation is CAISESNAFNSPLHF.

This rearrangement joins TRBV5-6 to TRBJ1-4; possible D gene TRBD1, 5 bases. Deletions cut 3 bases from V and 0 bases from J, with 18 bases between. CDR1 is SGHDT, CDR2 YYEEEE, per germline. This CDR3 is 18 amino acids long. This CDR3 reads CASSYGGEALSTNEKLFF. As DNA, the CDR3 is TGTGCCAGCAGCTACGGGGGGGAGGCCCTATCAACTAATGAAAAACTGTTTTTT.

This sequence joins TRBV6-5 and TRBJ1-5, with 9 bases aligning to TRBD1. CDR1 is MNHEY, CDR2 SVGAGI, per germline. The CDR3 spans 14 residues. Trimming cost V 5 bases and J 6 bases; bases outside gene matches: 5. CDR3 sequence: CASSPRQGGQPQHF. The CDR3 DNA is TGTGCCAGCAGTCCCCGACAGGGGGGTCAGCCCCAGCATTTT.